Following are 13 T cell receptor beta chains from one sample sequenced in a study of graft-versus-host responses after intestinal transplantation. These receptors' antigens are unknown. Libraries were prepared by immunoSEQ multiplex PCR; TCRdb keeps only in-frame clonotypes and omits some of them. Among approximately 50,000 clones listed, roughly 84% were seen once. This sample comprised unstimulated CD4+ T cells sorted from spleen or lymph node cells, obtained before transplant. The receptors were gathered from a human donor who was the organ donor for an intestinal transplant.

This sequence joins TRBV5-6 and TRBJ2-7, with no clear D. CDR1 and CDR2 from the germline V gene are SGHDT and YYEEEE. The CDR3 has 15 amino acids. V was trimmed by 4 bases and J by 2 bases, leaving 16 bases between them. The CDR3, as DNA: TGTGCCAGCAGCCCCACTGGGCTAAGAGCCTACGAGCAGTACTTC. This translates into CASSPTGLRAYEQYF. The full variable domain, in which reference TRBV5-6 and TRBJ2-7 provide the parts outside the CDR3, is DAGVTQSPTHLIKTRGQQVTLRCSPKSGHDTVSWYQQALGQGPQFIFQYYEEEERQRGNFPDRFSGHQFPNYSSELNVNALLLGDSALYLCASSPTGLRAYEQYFGPGTRLTVT.

The CDR3 region is CASSDVRVNLYEAFF. In nucleotides, the CDR3 is TGTGCCAGCAGTGACGTCAGGGTAAACTTATATGAAGCTTTCTTT. The rearrangement links TRBV6-4 to TRBJ1-1, with TRBD1 as a possible D gene (5 bases). Per germline, CDR1 MRHNA and CDR2 SNTAGT. With 2 bases removed from V and 7 bases from J, the gap between germline ends came to 17 bases. The CDR3 loop spans 15 amino acids.

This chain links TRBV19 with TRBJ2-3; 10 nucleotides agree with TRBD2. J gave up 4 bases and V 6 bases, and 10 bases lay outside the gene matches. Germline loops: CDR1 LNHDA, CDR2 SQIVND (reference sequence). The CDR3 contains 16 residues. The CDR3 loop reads CASRRIAGGRSDTQYF. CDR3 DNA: TGTGCCAGTAGACGGATAGCGGGGGGTAGATCAGATACGCAGTATTTT. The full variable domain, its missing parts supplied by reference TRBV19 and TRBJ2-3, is DGGITQSPKYLFRKEGQNVTLSCEQNLNHDAMYWYRQDPGQGLRLIYYSQIVNDFQKGDIAEGYSVSREKKESFPLTVTSAQKNPTAFYLCASRRIAGGRSDTQYFGPGTRLTVL.

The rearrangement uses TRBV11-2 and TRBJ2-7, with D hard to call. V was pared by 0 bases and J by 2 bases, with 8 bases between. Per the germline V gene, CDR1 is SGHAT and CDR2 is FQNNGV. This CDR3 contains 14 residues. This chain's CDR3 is CASSLEPHTYEQYF. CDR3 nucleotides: TGTGCCAGCAGCTTAGAACCCCATACCTACGAGCAGTACTTC.

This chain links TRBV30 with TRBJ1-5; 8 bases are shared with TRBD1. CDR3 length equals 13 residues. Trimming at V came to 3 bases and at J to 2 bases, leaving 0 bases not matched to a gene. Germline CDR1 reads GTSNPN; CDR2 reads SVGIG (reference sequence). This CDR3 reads CAWRDRGNQPQHF. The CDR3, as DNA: TGTGCCTGGAGGGACAGGGGCAATCAGCCCCAGCATTTT.

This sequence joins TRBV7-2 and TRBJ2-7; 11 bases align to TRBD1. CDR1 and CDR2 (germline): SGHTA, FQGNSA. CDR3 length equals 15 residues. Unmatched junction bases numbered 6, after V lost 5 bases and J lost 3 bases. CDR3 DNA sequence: TGTGCCAGCAGCCACCCGGGACAGGGGGACTACGAGCAGTACTTC. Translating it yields CASSHPGQGDYEQYF.

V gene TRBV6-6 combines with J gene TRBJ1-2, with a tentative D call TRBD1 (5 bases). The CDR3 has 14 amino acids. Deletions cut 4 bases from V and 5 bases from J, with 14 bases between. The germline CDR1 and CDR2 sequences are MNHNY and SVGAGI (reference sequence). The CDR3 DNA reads TGTGCCAGCAGTTCGCGACAGCTTGGGTATGGCTACACCTTC. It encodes CASSSRQLGYGYTF.

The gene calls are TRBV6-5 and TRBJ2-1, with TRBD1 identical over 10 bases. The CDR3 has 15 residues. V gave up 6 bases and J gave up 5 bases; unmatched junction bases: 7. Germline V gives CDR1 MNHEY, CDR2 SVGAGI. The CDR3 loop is CASSRGGTGDNEQFF. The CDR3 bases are TGTGCCAGCAGCCGCGGCGGGACAGGGGACAATGAGCAGTTCTTC.

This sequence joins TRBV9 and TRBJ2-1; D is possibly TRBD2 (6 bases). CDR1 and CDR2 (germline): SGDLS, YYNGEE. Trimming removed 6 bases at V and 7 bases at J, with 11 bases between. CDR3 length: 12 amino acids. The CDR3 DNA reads TGTGCCAGCACCGCCGCGGGGAATGAGCAGTTCTTC. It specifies CASTAAGNEQFF. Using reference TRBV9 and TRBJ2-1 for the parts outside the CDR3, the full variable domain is DSGVTQTPKHLITATGQRVTLRCSPRSGDLSVYWYQQSLDQGLQFLIQYYNGEERAKGNILERFSAQQFPDLHSELNLSSLELGDSALYFCASTAAGNEQFFGPGTRLTVL.

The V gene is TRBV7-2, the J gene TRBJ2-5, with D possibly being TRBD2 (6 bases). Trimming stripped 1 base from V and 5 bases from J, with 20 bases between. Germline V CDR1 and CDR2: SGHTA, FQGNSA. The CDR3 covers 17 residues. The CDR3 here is CASSLVPPGGVGETQYF. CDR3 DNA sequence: TGTGCCAGCAGCTTAGTGCCCCCGGGCGGGGTAGGTGAGACCCAGTACTTC.

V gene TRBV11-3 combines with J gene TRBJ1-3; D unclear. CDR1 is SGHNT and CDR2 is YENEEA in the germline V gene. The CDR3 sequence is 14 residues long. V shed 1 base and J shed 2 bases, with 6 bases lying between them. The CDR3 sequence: CASSLAGTGNTIYF. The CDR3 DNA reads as TGTGCCAGCAGCTTAGCAGGAACTGGAAACACCATATATTTT.

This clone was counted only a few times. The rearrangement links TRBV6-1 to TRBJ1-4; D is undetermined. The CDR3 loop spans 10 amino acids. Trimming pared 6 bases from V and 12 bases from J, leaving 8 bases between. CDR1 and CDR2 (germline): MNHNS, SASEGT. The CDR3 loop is CASRGVELFF. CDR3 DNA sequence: TGTGCCAGCAGAGGCGTGGAACTGTTTTTT.

This chain's CDR3 is CASSQDSQDTEAFF. The CDR3 DNA reads TGCGCCAGCAGCCAAGATAGCCAGGACACTGAAGCTTTCTTT. The V gene is TRBV4-3, the J gene TRBJ1-1, with D hard to call. The CDR3 spans 14 residues. Looked up from germline, CDR1 is LGHNA and CDR2 is YSLEER. Trimming removed 0 bases at V and 3 bases at J, with 8 bases between.